This entry lists 16 T cell receptor beta chains sequenced from one sample in a study of cytomegalovirus exposure and HLA in healthy donors. Researchers ran the PCR with 60 Vbeta and 13 Jbeta primers. The repertoire was sequenced with immunoSEQ multiplex PCR; TCRdb's copy has only in-frame clones and lacks some. The repertoire consists of some 190,000 clones, with about four fifths occurring once and the leading ten covering more than 1.5%. Sequenced sample: PBMCs. The receptors originated from a man in his forties in good health and CMV-seronegative.

The chain couples TRBV7-2 to TRBJ1-1; the D is unclear. The V gene lost 5 bases and the J gene lost 1 base, with 11 bases spanning the gap. Germline loops: CDR1 SGHTA, CDR2 FQGNSA. This CDR3 is built from 14 residues. The chain's CDR3 is CASSPQSGNTEAFF. DNA for the CDR3: TGTGCCAGCAGCCCACAATCGGGGAACACTGAAGCTTTCTTT.

The V and J genes are TRBV7-2 and TRBJ2-5, with D tentatively TRBD2 (5 bases). V dropped 2 bases and J dropped 3 bases, with 10 bases sitting between them. The CDR3 covers 14 residues. CDR1 and CDR2 (germline): SGHTA, FQGNSA. The CDR3 DNA reads as TGTGCCAGCAGCTTACGGGCTAGCAAAGAGACCCAGTACTTC. This sequence encodes CASSLRASKETQYF.

This chain joins TRBV7-2 and TRBJ2-5; TRBD2 aligns across 7 bases. Germline CDR1 reads SGHTA; CDR2 reads FQGNSA. J gave up 5 bases and V 5 bases, and 11 bases lay outside the gene matches. The CDR3 runs to 15 residues. The CDR3 protein is CASSRSASGIETQYF. The DNA of the CDR3 is TGTGCCAGCAGCCGATCGGCCAGCGGGATTGAGACCCAGTACTTC.

Here the CDR3 DNA reads TGTGCCAGTAGTTCCGGGACTAGCGGGGACGAGCAGTACTTC. This codes for CASSSGTSGDEQYF. The chain joins TRBV19 to TRBJ2-7; 13 positions agree with TRBD2. V was clipped by 5 bases and J by 5 bases; unmatched bases: 3. Germline-derived CDR1 and CDR2 are LNHDA and SQIVND (reference sequence). The CDR3 loop spans 14 amino acids. The variable domain in full, completed from reference TRBV19 and TRBJ2-7, reads DGGITQSPKYLFRKEGQNVTLSCEQNLNHDAMYWYRQDPGQGLRLIYYSQIVNDFQKGDIAEGYSVSREKKESFPLTVTSAQKNPTAFYLCASSSGTSGDEQYFGPGTRLTVT.

This clone was recorded once. The chain uses TRBV6-1 and TRBJ2-1; maybe TRBD2 (6 bases). This CDR3 is 15 amino acids long. The V and J ends lost 8 bases and 7 bases respectively, with 21 bases between them. CDR1 is MNHNS, CDR2 SASEGT, per germline. DNA for the CDR3: TGTGCCAGCCCCCGGAGGGCTCCCCCAAGTAATGAGCAGTTCTTC. Residues: CASPRRAPPSNEQFF.

This chain connects TRBV18 to TRBJ1-2, with TRBD1 identical over 10 bases. This CDR3 is built from 15 residues. CDR1 is KGHSH and CDR2 is LQKENI in the germline V gene. V was pared by 6 bases and J by 3 bases, with 7 bases of the junction left unmatched. CDR3 sequence reads: CASSERQGADYGYTF. Here the CDR3 DNA reads TGTGCCAGCTCCGAAAGACAGGGGGCCGACTATGGCTACACCTTC.

The V gene is TRBV19, the J gene TRBJ1-2; 8 nucleotides line up with TRBD1. V was pared by 5 bases and J by 7 bases, with 3 bases of the junction left unmatched. Germline CDR1 and CDR2: LNHDA and SQIVND (reference sequence). The CDR3 extends over 12 amino acids. CDR3 nucleotides: TGTGCCAGTAGTCCGGACAGGGTTGGCTACACCTTC. Translated, it gives CASSPDRVGYTF.

To note about this clone: Different DNA sequences within this sample yield the same CDR3. The V and J genes are TRBV7-8 and TRBJ2-7, with 13 positions matching TRBD2. The J segment lost 1 base and the V segment lost 5 bases, leaving 8 bases of the junction unmatched. Germline V gene lookup returns CDR1 SGHVS and CDR2 FQNEAQ. The CDR3 loop spans 17 amino acids. In DNA, the CDR3 is TGTGCCAGCAGCAGAGGGACTAGCGGGACCACTTCCTACGAGCAGTACTTC. This codes for CASSRGTSGTTSYEQYF.

The chain combines TRBV7-8 with TRBJ1-2; perhaps TRBD1 as D (6 bases). This CDR3 has 15 amino acids. V was shortened by 6 bases and J by 4 bases, with 18 bases between the two germline ends. Germline CDR1 and CDR2: SGHVS and FQNEAQ. This CDR3 reads CASSFTIRDTYGYTF. CDR3 nucleotides: TGTGCCAGCAGTTTCACGATCCGGGACACCTATGGCTACACCTTC. Looking up the rest from reference TRBV7-8 and TRBJ1-2 gives the full variable domain: GAGVSQSPRYKVAKRGQDVALRCDPISGHVSLFWYQQALGQGPEFLTYFQNEAQLDKSGLPSDRFFAERPEGSVSTLKIQRTQQEDSAVYLCASSFTIRDTYGYTFGSGTRLTVV.

The J gene is TRBJ2-1, the V gene TRBV4-2; TRBD2 aligns across 14 bases. V was pared by 3 bases and J by 8 bases, with 6 bases of the junction left unmatched. The CDR3 totals 16 residues. Germline CDR1 LGHNA, CDR2 YNFKEQ. In nucleotides, the CDR3 is TGTGCCAGCAGCCAGAGACCGGGACTAGCGGGGGATGAGCAGTTCTTC. Amino acid sequence: CASSQRPGLAGDEQFF.

The chain combines TRBV19 with TRBJ2-1; 10 nucleotides match TRBD2. Per the germline V gene, CDR1 is LNHDA and CDR2 is SQIVND (reference sequence). The V segment lost 3 bases and the J segment 7 bases; nucleotides outside the gene matches: 6. The CDR3 contains 15 residues. The CDR3 DNA is TGTGCCAGTAGTATGGGGAGCGGGAGGGGTAATGAGCAGTTCTTC. Its protein product is CASSMGSGRGNEQFF.

V usage is TRBV5-4 and J usage is TRBJ1-1; TRBD1 matches at 7 bases. The CDR3 totals 16 residues. Unmatched junction bases numbered 6, after V lost 1 base and J lost 0 bases. CDR1 and CDR2 (germline): SGHNT, YYREEE (reference sequence). The CDR3 protein is CASSLSFGTVNTEAFF. The CDR3 region has the DNA TGTGCCAGCAGCTTGAGTTTCGGGACAGTGAACACTGAAGCTTTCTTT.

This chain's CDR3 is CASSSDRGRLTTLYEQYF. CDR3 DNA: TGTGCCAGCAGCTCGGACAGGGGGCGATTAACTACCTTATACGAGCAGTACTTC. This chain connects TRBV7-9 to TRBJ2-7; 11 bases are a match to TRBD1. This CDR3 is built from 18 residues. Trimming removed 4 bases from V and 4 bases from J; junction bases left unmatched: 15. The germline CDR1 and CDR2 sequences are SEHNR and FQNEAQ (reference sequence).

The rearrangement links TRBV5-1 to TRBJ2-3; 10 nucleotides match TRBD2. Germline CDR1 reads SGHRS; CDR2 reads YFSETQ. CDR3 length equals 16 residues. V dropped 0 bases and J dropped 6; count of bases not matched to a gene: 7. The CDR3 DNA sequence: TGCGCCAGCAGCTTGGCCACGATGACTAGCGGGGATACGCAGTATTTT. It codes for CASSLATMTSGDTQYF.

In nucleotides, the CDR3 is TGTGCCAGCAGCACCGGGACAGGGGGCTTCTACGAGCAGTACTTC. It codes for CASSTGTGGFYEQYF. The chain recombines TRBV5-4 with TRBJ2-7; 12 bases align to TRBD1. J lost 3 bases, V lost 4 bases, and 5 bases had no gene match. Germline V gene data show CDR1 as SGHNT and CDR2 as YYREEE (reference sequence). CDR3 length: 15 amino acids. The entire variable domain, with the rest obtained from reference TRBV5-4 and TRBJ2-7, is as follows: ETGVTQSPTHLIKTRGQQVTLRCSSQSGHNTVSWYQQALGQGPQFIFQYYREEENGRGNFPPRFSGLQFPNYSSELNVNALELDDSALYLCASSTGTGGFYEQYFGPGTRLTVT.

The V call is TRBV29-1, the J call TRBJ2-5; D is perhaps TRBD1 (5 bases). This CDR3 is built from 13 residues. The ends were cut back, 6 bases at V and 1 base at J, with 12 bases in the middle. Per the germline V gene, CDR1 is SQVTM and CDR2 is ANQGSEA. The CDR3 region has the DNA TGCAGCGTCCTCAGGGTCAGCCAAGAGACCCAGTACTTC. Protein: CSVLRVSQETQYF.